This T cell receptor (beta chain) was identified in a study of cytomegalovirus exposure and HLA in healthy donors. Overall study context: About 85 million unique TCR sequences came from HLA-typed donors in an early release.

The study ran its PCR with 60 Vbeta and 13 Jbeta primers. Measured with immunoSEQ multiplex PCR; TCRdb has only the in-frame clones, and not every one. The sample consists of about 190,000 clones, more than 65% of them appearing once. The table lists this clone with a few counts. Its antigen is unidentified. This CDR3 contains 15 residues. Trimming shortened V by 4 bases and J by 6 bases, and 18 bases separated the two germline ends. Germline-derived CDR1 and CDR2 are LNHDA and SQIVND (reference sequence). General study results and limits: It was only CMV serostatus that was available as immune exposure information. Owing to their indistinguishability, certain V segments, notably TRBV6-2 and TRBV6-3, were excluded.

The genes are TRBV19 and TRBJ1-1, with D possibly TRBD1 on 6 matching bases. This clonotype was sampled from a woman aged 25 to 39 in good health and CMV-seropositive. Input material: PBMCs. The CDR3 here is CASSNRRGSAPEAFF. CDR3 bases: TGTGCCAGTAGTAATCGCAGGGGCTCTGCTCCTGAAGCTTTCTTT.